The text below deals with one T cell receptor beta chain. The antigen remains unidentified. The CDR3 has 17 amino acids. Germline V gene sequence: CDR1 SGDLS, CDR2 YYNGEE. Trimming took 4 bases from V and 8 from J; bases not matched to a gene: 17. This record comes from a study of shared clonotypes between healthy human individuals. Assay: immunoSEQ multiplex PCR; the TCRdb copy retains only in-frame clones and omits some. The table shows 2.3 million or so clones, with over 85% occurring only once. Whole-study results and caveats: With few donors, the genetic and exposure-history diversity represented was limited.

The clonotype comes from a man aged 18 to 29 in good health. Some clones in this sample may be carry-over from other donors' samples. The chain combines TRBV9 with TRBJ2-3, with TRBD2 identical over 9 bases. The specimen was naive CD4+ T cells from PBMCs. As for subset: CD45RA+ positively selected. Here the CDR3 DNA reads TGTGCCAGCAGCCCCGGGGCTAGCGGGACCGTGTCAGGTACGCAGTATTTT. Protein product: CASSPGASGTVSGTQYF.